Sequencing of this TCR beta chain was carried out in a study of blood T cell repertoires in COVID-19. The wider study: Sources were T cells, B-cell-depleted T cells, or PBMCs; the material itself was cDNA or gDNA.

Authors' processing steps: Scientists estimated how many nucleated cells there were by amplifying reference gene primers. The table came from immunoSEQ multiplex PCR; TCRdb's copy has only in-frame clones and leaves some out. V and J calls and clone size are given by that table; D and trimming were obtained from the DNA. The table lists more than 45,000 clones, 85% to 90% of them singletons, with less than 6.5% in the top ten. The CDR3 runs 13 residues. Trimming took off 2 bases at V and 5 bases at J, with 7 bases between the two ends. The sequenced sample consisted of peripheral blood. The sequence came from a woman aged 55-70 years with acute or convalescent COVID-19. The chain combines TRBV12-3 or TRBV12-4 with TRBJ1-3; tentative D call: TRBD1 (5 bases). CDR3 bases: TGTGCCAGCAGTTTACCAGGGAGAAACACCATATATTTT. Its translation: CASSLPGRNTIYF.